The subject of this entry is one T cell receptor (beta chain). Its antigen is currently not known. No much larger clone exists at a distance of one base, and base qualities are not known. The sample is drawn from a study of blood T cells in healthy people across ages (dated by TCRdb to between 2014 and 2017). About the study as a whole: In model experiments, roughly one uniquely barcoded TCR beta cDNA molecule per two T cells was captured by template switching. To track age-related changes in TCR beta repertoire diversity, the study relied on deep sequencing normalized with unique cDNA molecular identifiers. Four age groups were formed from the donors: young (average about 16 years), middle-aged (approximately 40), aged (about 62) and long-lived (roughly 88). To avoid experimental bias, donors of different ages were randomly spread across the sequencing lanes. For two donors (one aged 18 to 30 and one aged 80 or older), the study analyzed two additional independent replicas of 1 million unique cDNA reads from the same blood draw.

The V end gives up 2 bases and the J end 9 bases, leaving 12 bases in the junction not matched to a gene. The germline V gene gives CDR1 as KGHSH and CDR2 as LQKENI. The CDR3, cysteine through phenylalanine, is 16 amino acids long. This entry keeps only the CDR3 DNA: 48 bases, framed from base 1. Study-wide findings and limitations: Estimates of total diversity from one million sequenced T cells were regarded as lower bounds and underestimates. Because donor CMV infection status was unknown, age-related changes in expanded clonotypes were potentially confounded. Observed TCR beta diversity per million T cells fell roughly linearly with age, and a significant reduction was already apparent by age around 44. Bulk unsorted PBMC profiling prevented conclusive comparison of naive and antigen-experienced compartments. Compared with the aged group, more naive CD4+ T cells, fewer expanded clones and increased TCR diversity were shown by the long-lived group, suggesting age selection. There was a strong correlation between observed TCR beta diversity and the percentage of naive T cells measured by flow cytometry.

The method was 5' RACE. Instrument on record: Illumina HiSeq 2500. A second PCR of roughly 6 to 11 cycles was run with a J-beta primer mix and a sample-barcoded 5' primer. Each TCR beta cDNA molecule received a unique molecular identifier from a template-switch 5' adaptor carrying 12 random nucleotides. Each sample yielded at least 3 million CDR3-containing paired-end reads. The Mint cDNA synthesis kit, primed by a TRBC-specific oligonucleotide, was used to synthesize first-strand cDNA from all RNA. Following uracil-DNA glycosylase treatment, a first 18-cycle PCR with universal primers M1SS and BC2_uni_R was performed on all cDNA. Concerning the study's data processing: Each sample was normalized by randomly selecting 1 million high-quality reads, each carrying a distinct molecular identifier. Reads sharing molecular identifiers were discarded rather than binned into consensus sequences. MiTCR, with a Q25 quality threshold and the strictest error-elimination algorithm, was used for CDR3 identification, clonotype clustering and error correction. A nonparametric unseen species model with Euler transformation was used to estimate lower-bound total TCR beta diversity. TCRdb handled the public reads itself, with Q25 trimming in fastp and clone calling in MiXCR, and kept productive beta chains. Every CDR3 protein is listed once, alongside the most common genes and DNA of its rows. The V and J calls shown here were made by TCRdb, not taken from the authors' results. Recorded for this sample are 1.6 million or so distinct CDR3 sequences; about 31% of them occurred a single time. Over 9% of the sample is held by the ten biggest clonotypes.

The 39 donors, aged about 6 to 95 years, were systemically healthy Caucasian individuals from Russia. About 9.8 milliliters of peripheral blood were drawn from each donor into EDTA-treated Vacutainer tubes. Ficoll-Paque density-gradient centrifugation was used to isolate PBMCs, with at least 6 million per sample. Total RNA, at least 6 micrograms per sample, was extracted from PBMCs with Trizol reagent. Naive CD45RAhigh/CD27high T cell percentages were measured by flow cytometry on a PBMC aliquot from every donor. The sequence links TRBV18 to TRBJ2-1, and 8 junctional nucleotides match TRBD1. This sequence was found in a woman aged 25 to 39 in good health. The sequenced sample was blood. The DNA sequence is given as TGTGCCAGCTCACCAAAACATGGACAGGGTGAGGTTGAGCAGTTCTTC. Its amino acids are CASSPKHGQGEVEQFF.